This entry lists 26 T cell receptor beta chains sequenced from one sample in a study of shared clonotypes between healthy human individuals. TCRdb's copy holds only in-frame clones and misses some; the assay was immunoSEQ multiplex PCR. This table holds some 2,100,000 clones, around 95% found once. Sequenced input: naive CD4+ T cells sorted from blood. The sample's subset: CD45RA+ positively selected. The origin of the receptors is a man between 18 and 35 years old in good health.

The chain is built from TRBV25-1 and TRBJ2-4; the D gene is possibly TRBD2 (6 bases). The germline gives CDR1 MGHDK, CDR2 SYGVNS. V lost 6 bases to trimming and J lost 8 bases, with 8 bases between them. The CDR3 contains 11 residues. CDR3 residues: CASRGGDIQYF. CDR3 coding DNA: TGTGCCAGCAGGGGCGGGGACATTCAGTACTTC.

The chain joins TRBV10-3 to TRBJ2-5; 11 bases match TRBD2. V trimming: 5 bases; J trimming: 4 bases; junction bases outside the gene matches: 9. The germline V gene has CDR1 ENHRY and CDR2 SYGVKD. This CDR3 has 16 residues. As DNA, the CDR3 is TGTGCCATCAGTCAAACTAGCGGGGGTTCCGCAGAGACCCAGTACTTC. This codes for CAISQTSGGSAETQYF.

The genes are TRBV28 and TRBJ2-7; 9 nucleotides align to TRBD2. Germline CDR1 reads MDHEN; CDR2 reads SYDVKM. This CDR3 region has 17 residues. J was trimmed by 3 bases and V by 3 bases; bases with no gene match: 12. The CDR3 loop reads CASSFPRPGGGDYEQYF. For the CDR3, the DNA is TGTGCCAGCAGTTTCCCCCGGCCGGGCGGGGGGGACTACGAGCAGTACTTC.

The chain joins TRBV5-6 to TRBJ2-3, with D unclear. This CDR3 has 16 residues. V lost 2 bases to trimming and J lost 1 base, with 14 bases between them. The V gene's germline CDR1 is SGHDT and CDR2 YYEEEE. CDR3 bases: TGTGCCAGCAGCTTCTCTGTGGGTTGGGGCACAGATACGCAGTATTTT. Translation gives CASSFSVGWGTDTQYF.

The rearrangement links TRBV4-3 to TRBJ2-5; TRBD1 might be the D (5 bases). CDR1 is LGHNA, CDR2 YSLEER, per germline. The CDR3 runs 15 residues. V dropped 1 base and J dropped 2 bases, with 11 bases sitting between them. The CDR3: CASSQGNAGQETQYF. The CDR3 DNA sequence: TGCGCCAGCAGCCAAGGGAACGCAGGGCAAGAGACCCAGTACTTC.

This chain links TRBV7-6 with TRBJ2-2; D is unclear. The V end was cut by 5 bases, the J end by 2 bases, with 9 bases between. The CDR3 covers 14 residues. Germline CDR1 and CDR2: SGHVS and FNYEAQ. CDR3 in amino acids: CASSAIPNTGELFF. As DNA, the CDR3 is TGTGCCAGCAGCGCTATCCCCAACACCGGGGAGCTGTTTTTT.

V and J are TRBV7-2 and TRBJ2-1; D tentatively reads TRBD1 or TRBD2 (5 bases each). The CDR3 totals 16 residues. Germline assignment: CDR1 SGHTA and CDR2 FQGNSA. Trimming removed 1 base at V and 6 bases at J, with 16 bases between. The CDR3 DNA sequence: TGTGCCAGCAGCTTAGTTGGGACCCCCACATCCAATGAGCAGTTCTTC. This sequence encodes CASSLVGTPTSNEQFF.

This clone was recorded only once. The V call is TRBV7-2, the J call TRBJ1-2, with TRBD1 identical over 9 bases. This CDR3 is built from 14 residues. V was pared by 1 base and J by 8 bases, with 5 bases of the junction left unmatched. Germline V gives CDR1 SGHTA, CDR2 FQGNSA. CDR3 protein: CASSLGQGVRGYTF. The CDR3 region has the DNA TGTGCCAGCAGCTTAGGACAGGGGGTCCGGGGCTACACCTTC.

V and J are TRBV7-8 and TRBJ1-6; maybe TRBD1 (6 bases). The CDR3 is 17 amino acids. Germline V gives CDR1 SGHVS, CDR2 FQNEAQ. The V and J ends lost 5 bases and 2 bases respectively, with 16 bases between them. CDR3 nucleotides: TGTGCCAGCAGCGCCCAACAGGGTCTGGCCTATAATTCACCCCTCCACTTT. Its protein is CASSAQQGLAYNSPLHF.

The chain is built from TRBV18 and TRBJ2-5; D possibly corresponds to TRBD1 (6 bases). CDR1 is KGHSH and CDR2 is LQKENI in the germline V gene. CDR3 size: 14 residues. The germline V and J ends were trimmed by 6 bases and 4 bases, with 15 bases remaining between them. The CDR3 protein is CASSSQGSRETQYF. CDR3 in DNA: TGTGCCAGCTCGTCACAGGGCTCCCGAGAGACCCAGTACTTC.

About this clone itself: The sample contains more than one DNA sequence encoding this CDR3. The chain joins TRBV7-3 to TRBJ2-3, with D perhaps TRBD2 (7 bases). The germline CDR1 and CDR2 sequences are SGHTA and FQGTGA. CDR3 length equals 15 residues. V was pared by 2 bases and J by 1 base, with 10 bases between. The CDR3 loop reads CASSLGGAGTDTQYF. In DNA form, the CDR3 reads TGTGCCAGCAGCTTAGGGGGGGCAGGCACAGATACGCAGTATTTT.

The rearrangement uses TRBV7-9 and TRBJ2-1, with a possible D match to TRBD2 (5 bases). The CDR3 spans 15 residues. Trimming left V 5 bases short and J 0 bases short, with 11 bases between. The germline V gene encodes CDR1 SEHNR and CDR2 FQNEAQ (reference sequence). The CDR3 loop reads CASSLTSFSYNEQFF. The CDR3 DNA is TGTGCCAGCAGCCTAACTAGTTTCTCCTACAATGAGCAGTTCTTC.

The genes are TRBV2 and TRBJ2-7; the match to TRBD1 covers 10 bases. V shed 7 bases and J 3 bases; nucleotides not matched to a gene: 3. This CDR3 region has 13 residues. Germline V gene lookup returns CDR1 SNHLY and CDR2 FYNNEI. CDR3 residues: CASTGTGDYEQYF. For the CDR3, the DNA is TGTGCCAGCACCGGGACAGGGGACTACGAGCAGTACTTC.

V gene TRBV28 combines with J gene TRBJ2-5; D tentatively reads TRBD1 or TRBD2 (5 bases each). The V and J ends lost 5 bases and 1 base respectively, with 11 bases between them. This CDR3 has 14 amino acids. The germline gives CDR1 MDHEN, CDR2 SYDVKM. The CDR3 spells CASSGTAAQETQYF. CDR3 bases: TGTGCCAGCAGTGGGACGGCCGCCCAAGAGACCCAGTACTTC.

The J gene is TRBJ1-2, the V gene TRBV4-1, with TRBD1 as a possible D gene (6 bases). The germline gives CDR1 MGHRA, CDR2 YSYEKL. The CDR3 covers 16 residues. V lost 5 bases and J 4 bases, leaving 20 bases between the germline ends. CDR3 sequence reads: CASSERTGIGPYGYTF. The CDR3 DNA is TGCGCCAGCAGCGAACGAACAGGGATAGGGCCCTATGGCTACACCTTC.

V and J are TRBV4-2 and TRBJ1-1; TRBD1 matches at 8 bases. The CDR3 sequence is 17 residues long. Germline values: CDR1 LGHNA, CDR2 YNFKEQ. The junction had 16 bases not matched to a gene; V was cut back by 0 bases and J by 10 bases. CDR3 protein: CASSQDTTGQGRWVAFF. The CDR3 bases are TGTGCCAGCAGCCAAGATACGACAGGACAGGGAAGGTGGGTAGCTTTCTTT.

This chain joins TRBV10-3 and TRBJ2-5; D is perhaps TRBD1 (6 bases). Deletions cut 0 bases from V and 5 bases from J, with 13 bases between. Per the germline V gene, CDR1 is ENHRY and CDR2 is SYGVKD. The CDR3 is 15 amino acids. The DNA for the CDR3 is TGTGCCATCAGTGAGTCCGACAGGAATCGGGAGACCCAGTACTTC. It is translated as CAISESDRNRETQYF.

CDR3 protein: CSVRVSSNQPQHF. The CDR3 DNA sequence: TGCAGCGTCCGGGTGAGTAGCAATCAGCCCCAGCATTTT. This chain joins TRBV29-1 and TRBJ1-5; D unclear. The V end lost 6 bases, the J end lost 0 bases, and 9 bases lay between the germline ends. Per the germline V gene, CDR1 is SQVTM and CDR2 is ANQGSEA. CDR3 size: 13 residues.

V gene TRBV10-1 combines with J gene TRBJ2-5; TRBD1 matches at 10 bases. CDR1 is WNHNN and CDR2 is SYGVQD in the germline V gene (reference sequence). V was clipped by 10 bases and J by 4 bases; unmatched bases: 15. This CDR3 region has 16 residues. CDR3 amino acids: CANQTGGLGKGETQYF. The CDR3 DNA is TGCGCCAACCAGACAGGGGGCCTGGGCAAGGGAGAGACCCAGTACTTC.

The chain couples TRBV6-1 to TRBJ2-3; TRBD2 matches at 9 bases. Germline V gene data show CDR1 as MNHNS and CDR2 as SASEGT. The CDR3 has 16 amino acids. J was trimmed by 0 bases and V by 4 bases; bases with no gene match: 5. DNA for the CDR3: TGTGCCAGCAGTGTCACTAGCGGGTATAGCACAGATACGCAGTATTTT. Protein: CASSVTSGYSTDTQYF.

For the CDR3, the DNA is TGTGCCTGGAGTGCCCCAGGACCCGGTCAAGAGACCCAGTACTTC. Protein product: CAWSAPGPGQETQYF. The chain recombines TRBV30 with TRBJ2-5; D gene ambiguous. The CDR3 covers 15 residues. Per germline, CDR1 GTSNPN and CDR2 SVGIG (reference sequence). Trimming shortened V by 1 base and J by 2 bases, and 14 bases separated the two germline ends.

The chain employs TRBV30 and TRBJ1-4; D is possibly TRBD1 (6 bases). Germline V lookup: CDR1 GTSNPN, CDR2 SVGIG (reference sequence). The CDR3 loop spans 15 amino acids. Trimming removed 2 bases at V and 3 bases at J, with 13 bases between. CDR3 protein: CAWSIDRLANEKLFF. The CDR3 nucleotides are TGTGCCTGGAGTATAGACAGGCTGGCTAATGAAAAACTGTTTTTT.

The V gene is TRBV6-1, the J gene TRBJ1-6; no definite D call. The V end lost 3 bases, the J end lost 4 bases, and 10 bases lay between the germline ends. CDR3 size: 15 residues. Per the germline V gene, CDR1 is MNHNS and CDR2 is SASEGT. The CDR3 spells CASSEFGEYNSPLHF. The CDR3 region has the DNA TGTGCCAGCAGTGAGTTCGGGGAATATAATTCACCCCTCCACTTT.

J is TRBJ2-7 and V is TRBV7-2; 8 bases are shared with TRBD2. With 4 bases clipped from V and 3 bases from J, the junction kept 8 bases outside the gene matches. Germline assignment: CDR1 SGHTA and CDR2 FQGNSA. There are 15 residues in the CDR3. CDR3 residues: CASSSWIREGYEQYF. CDR3 DNA: TGTGCCAGCAGCTCATGGATCCGGGAGGGCTACGAGCAGTACTTC.

A single count supports this clone. The rearrangement joins TRBV11-2 to TRBJ2-1, with a possible D match to TRBD1 (6 bases). V lost 4 bases and J 5 bases, leaving 12 bases between the germline ends. Per germline, CDR1 SGHAT and CDR2 FQNNGV. The CDR3 is 14 amino acids. CDR3 DNA: TGTGCCAGCAGCTCACCGGGACATGACAATGAGCAGTTCTTC. Its protein product is CASSSPGHDNEQFF.

The rearrangement links TRBV18 to TRBJ1-4; D is unclear. In germline, CDR1 is KGHSH, CDR2 LQKENI. This CDR3 spans 17 amino acids. V gave up 3 bases and J gave up 0 bases, with 14 bases separating them. The CDR3 nucleotides read TGTGCCAGCTCACCGGGCAGGAGTAGATCAACTAATGAAAAACTGTTTTTT. Protein sequence: CASSPGRSRSTNEKLFF.